Each of the 2 T cell receptor beta chains below was sequenced from the same sample in a study of Tregs in tolerant kidney transplant recipients. Generated by immunoSEQ multiplex PCR, the TCRdb table keeps only in-frame clones and is missing some. This repertoire shows about 240,000 clones, around 81% found once; its top ten account for roughly 0.67%. The sequenced material came from CD4+ T cells from blood. These receptors were collected from a human donor in good health.

The chain combines TRBV7-9 with TRBJ1-2; tentative D call: TRBD1 (5 bases). Germline V gives CDR1 SEHNR, CDR2 FQNEAQ (reference sequence). Trimming took off 1 base at V and 8 bases at J, with 14 bases between the two ends. The CDR3 loop spans 14 amino acids. The CDR3 DNA sequence: TGTGCCAGCAGCTTAGTGGGCAGGGAAGGAGGCTACACCTTC. Amino acids: CASSLVGREGGYTF.

V gene TRBV5-1 combines with J gene TRBJ1-1; D gene unclear. The CDR3 is 13 amino acids. The V end lost 0 bases, the J end lost 7 bases, and 10 bases lay between the germline ends. From germline, CDR1 is SGHRS and CDR2 YFSETQ. CDR3 nucleotide sequence: TGCGCCAGCAGCTTGGTGGGGTTACGTGAAGCTTTCTTT. Its translation: CASSLVGLREAFF.